A single sample gave rise to the 16 T cell receptor beta chains below, sequenced in a study of Graves' ophthalmopathy and Graves' hyperthyroidism. For repertoire sequencing, the TCR beta CDR3 regions were amplified from RNA transcripts. RT-PCR with HTBI primers came first, then second-round multiplex PCR. Via MiXCR, TCRdb re-called the multiplex PCR reads, giving one row per CDR3 protein. The data contain approximately 640,000 distinct CDR3 sequences, just over 40% of them seen just once; the ten biggest clones take up around 3.3%. The sample consisted of peripheral blood. The receptors derive from an adult man with Graves' ophthalmopathy.

In this sample, this clonotype turned up many times. In DNA form, the CDR3 reads TGTGCCACCAGTGAGGGGAATTCCTACGAGCAGTACTTC. Translation gives CATSEGNSYEQYF. This chain joins TRBV24-1 and TRBJ2-7; D is undetermined. The CDR3 is 13 residues long. Germline V gene sequence: CDR1 KGHDR, CDR2 SFDVKD. V was cut by 4 bases and J by 1 base, with 7 bases left in between.

This clonotype was seen a handful of times. The genes are TRBV3-1 and TRBJ2-5; TRBD2 aligns across 7 bases. V was pared by 5 bases and J by 5 bases, with 8 bases of the junction left unmatched. The CDR3 is 14 amino acids. Germline CDR1 and CDR2: LGHDT and YNNKEL (reference sequence). CDR3: CASSTVLAGETQYF. DNA of the CDR3: TGTGCCAGCAGCACGGTTTTAGCGGGTGAGACCCAGTACTTC.

The chain recombines TRBV5-4 with TRBJ1-5; D is unresolved. Germline CDR1 reads SGHNT; CDR2 reads YYREEE (reference sequence). The CDR3 sequence is 15 residues long. The V end lost 3 bases, the J end lost 1 base, and 11 bases lay between the germline ends. The CDR3 nucleotides are TGTGCCAGCAGCTACCTGAACCGCAGCAATCAGCCCCAGCATTTT. Translated, it gives CASSYLNRSNQPQHF.

This clonotype was found many times. The chain links TRBV2 to TRBJ1-4; a weak D match, TRBD1 (5 bases). Per germline, CDR1 SNHLY and CDR2 FYNNEI. Trimming cost V 4 bases and J 5 bases, with 11 bases left between them. This CDR3 is built from 14 residues. CDR3 sequence: CASSVWGGNEKLFF. In DNA form, the CDR3 reads TGTGCCAGCAGTGTATGGGGGGGGAATGAAAAACTGTTTTTT.

The J gene is TRBJ2-5, the V gene TRBV20-1; D unclear. The CDR3 runs to 14 residues. Germline CDR1 DFQATT, CDR2 SNEGSKA (reference sequence). V gave up 0 bases and J gave up 2 bases, with 10 bases separating them. The CDR3 nucleotides read TGCAGTGCTAGAGATGGGGATAAACAAGAGACCCAGTACTTC. Its translation: CSARDGDKQETQYF.

This clonotype has a single count. Possible read error: a much larger clone is one base away. The chain joins TRBV6-4 to TRBJ1-2; 8 bases fit TRBD1. The CDR3 extends over 14 amino acids. From germline, CDR1 is MRHNA and CDR2 SNTAGT. The V segment lost 7 bases and the J segment 7 bases; nucleotides outside the gene matches: 11. The CDR3 reads CASNDGQGATGYTF. Written as DNA, the CDR3 is TGTGCCAGCAATGATGGGCAGGGGGCGACTGGCTACACCTTC.

Only one count was recorded for this clonotype. This may arise from a read error, as a much more abundant clone is one base away. The V and J genes are TRBV7-3 and TRBJ2-5; a possible D gene is TRBD2 (5 bases). Germline values: CDR1 SGHTA, CDR2 FQGTGA. The CDR3 has 15 amino acids. The CDR3 DNA sequence: TGTGTCAGCAGCCTCCTAGAGTTCGGGAAAGAGACCCAGTACTTC. Protein product: CVSSLLEFGKETQYF.

This clonotype was seen a few times. The chain couples TRBV20-1 to TRBJ2-2; possible D gene TRBD2, 6 bases. V was cut by 0 bases and J by 6 bases, with 20 bases left in between. The CDR3 has 17 amino acids. Germline-derived CDR1 and CDR2 are DFQATT and SNEGSKA (reference sequence). CDR3 sequence (DNA): TGCAGTGCTAGAGATGTTTCTACTAGCCCAGTTGCCGGGGAGCTGTTTTTT. Encoded protein: CSARDVSTSPVAGELFF.

With respect to this clonotype: An end of the junction differs from the germline gene, which may be a read error. The chain recombines TRBV12-3 or TRBV12-4 with TRBJ2-7; D possibly uses TRBD1 or TRBD2 (5 bases each). This CDR3 has 14 residues. The CDR3 DNA reads TGTGCCAGCAGGGGGGACGGAGTTTCCTACAAGCAGTACTTC. This codes for CASRGDGVSYKQYF.

The J gene is TRBJ1-1, the V gene TRBV4-1, with D possibly being TRBD1 (5 bases). The CDR3 has 15 amino acids. Germline V CDR1 and CDR2: MGHRA, YSYEKL. Trimming shortened V by 1 base and J by 2 bases, and 11 bases separated the two germline ends. CDR3: CASSQGVRGNTEAFF. CDR3 DNA sequence: TGCGCCAGCAGCCAAGGAGTAAGGGGAAACACTGAAGCTTTCTTT.

The CDR3 DNA sequence: TGTGCCAGCAGTCCCGGCGGATACTCCTACGAGCAGTACTTC. Its translation is CASSPGGYSYEQYF. The chain recombines TRBV14 with TRBJ2-7; D not certain. The CDR3 totals 14 residues. Germline CDR1 reads SGHDN; CDR2 reads FVKESK. V lost 6 bases, J lost 0 bases, and 12 bases lay in between.

At least ten counts were recorded for this clonotype. This chain connects TRBV11-3 to TRBJ1-5; D is unresolved. Trimming took off 1 base at V and 6 bases at J, with 13 bases between the two ends. In germline, CDR1 is SGHNT, CDR2 YENEEA. CDR3 length equals 15 residues. CDR3 sequence reads: CASSLVDGWAQPQHF. In DNA, the CDR3 is TGTGCCAGCAGCTTAGTTGATGGCTGGGCTCAGCCCCAGCATTTT.

This clonotype is a singleton in its sample. An end of the junction differs from the germline gene, which may be a read error. The chain employs TRBV10-2 and TRBJ1-2; D may be TRBD1 (5 bases). CDR1 and CDR2 (germline): WSHSY, SAAADI. The CDR3 is made up of 14 amino acids. The CDR3 bases are TGCGCCAGCAGCTGGGGTGACAGAAGTAAGGGCTGCACCTTC. Its translation is CASSWGDRSKGCTF.

There are many counts of this clonotype. V usage is TRBV7-9 and J usage is TRBJ1-4; TRBD1 matches at 8 bases. The CDR3 runs 13 residues. CDR1 and CDR2 from the germline V gene are SEHNR and FQNEAQ (reference sequence). Losses at the gene ends were 6 bases for V and 5 bases for J; bases not matched to a gene: 2. The CDR3 region has the DNA TGTGCCAGCAGTGACAGGGGAAATGAAAAACTGTTTTTT. Protein sequence: CASSDRGNEKLFF.

The CDR3 DNA is TGTGCCATCGGACGGGGTGAAAAACTGTTTTTT. This encodes CAIGRGEKLFF. The chain uses TRBV10-3 and TRBJ1-4; unclear D gene. V shed 8 bases and J shed 7 bases, with 8 bases lying between them. The CDR3 is 11 amino acids. Germline CDR1 ENHRY, CDR2 SYGVKD.

This clonotype was recorded a few times. V usage is TRBV5-8 and J usage is TRBJ2-5; D gene ambiguous. CDR1 and CDR2 (germline): SGHTS, YDEGEE. Trimming cost V 1 base and J 3 bases, with 16 bases left between them. The length of the CDR3 is 16 residues. CDR3 sequence: CASSLPRSRVEETQYF. The CDR3 coding sequence is TGTGCCAGCAGCTTGCCCCGAAGTAGAGTGGAAGAGACCCAGTACTTC. Complete variable domain (other parts from reference TRBV5-8 and TRBJ2-5): EAGVTQSPTHLIKTRGQQATLRCSPISGHTSVYWYQQALGLGLQFLLWYDEGEERNRGNFPPRFSGRQFPNYSSELNVNALELEDSALYLCASSLPRSRVEETQYFGPGTRLLVL.